The 18 T cell receptor beta chains below all came from one sample that was sequenced in a study of T cells in Graves' hyperthyroidism and ophthalmopathy. From RNA transcripts, TCR beta CDR3 regions were amplified. TCR CDR3 regions were first amplified by RT-PCR with HTBI primers. TCRdb independently ran MiXCR on the multiplex PCR reads; one entry per CDR3 protein. The table shows around 250,000 distinct CDR3 sequences, with about 15% occurring only once. Sequences were obtained from blood. These receptors came from a woman under 30 with Graves' ophthalmopathy.

There are many counts of this clonotype. J is TRBJ1-2 and V is TRBV3-1, with 8 bases matching TRBD1. J was trimmed by 8 bases and V by 3 bases; bases with no gene match: 2. The CDR3 contains 12 residues. Germline V gene lookup returns CDR1 LGHDT and CDR2 YNNKEL (reference sequence). CDR3 in DNA: TGTGCCAGCAGCCACAGACAGGGGGGCTACACCTTC. Translating it yields CASSHRQGGYTF.

The V call is TRBV24-1, the J call TRBJ1-2, with 7 bases lining up with TRBD1. V lost 4 bases to trimming and J lost 4 bases; unmatched junction nucleotides: 8. Germline V lookup: CDR1 KGHDR, CDR2 SFDVKD. This CDR3 region has 15 residues. Here the CDR3 reads CATSDPGQTFYGYTF. CDR3 in DNA: TGTGCCACCAGTGACCCGGGACAGACCTTCTATGGCTACACCTTC.

This clonotype was observed a few times. In DNA form, the CDR3 reads TGTGCCAGCAGCCCTGTGGGGGCTGAGCCCCAGCATTTT. Residues: CASSPVGAEPQHF. The rearrangement links TRBV5-8 to TRBJ1-5, with D maybe TRBD1 (6 bases). Germline lookup yields CDR1 SGHTS and CDR2 YDEGEE. The V end lost 4 bases, the J end lost 8 bases, and 13 bases lay between the germline ends. The CDR3 has 13 residues.

This clonotype was picked up many times. Here the CDR3 reads CAIRAGDRSTDTQYF. The CDR3 region has the DNA TGTGCCATCAGGGCGGGGGATCGTAGCACAGATACGCAGTATTTT. The chain carries TRBV10-3 and TRBJ2-3; the match to TRBD2 covers 7 bases. This CDR3 has 15 amino acids. Germline CDR1 and CDR2: ENHRY and SYGVKD. The junction had 6 bases not matched to a gene; V was cut back by 6 bases and J by 0 bases.

This clonotype was seen ten or more times. The chain recombines TRBV18 with TRBJ1-6; TRBD1 aligns across 8 bases. J gave up 7 bases and V 3 bases, and 5 bases lay outside the gene matches. The CDR3 extends over 15 amino acids. CDR1 is KGHSH, CDR2 LQKENI, per germline. The DNA of the CDR3 is TGTGCCAGCTCACCCGGACAGGGCCAGAATTCACCCCTCCACTTT. Its protein product is CASSPGQGQNSPLHF.

As regards this clonotype: A read error may explain this, as a much larger clone is one base away. The chain is built from TRBV27 and TRBJ2-3; 11 nucleotides agree with TRBD2. Losses at the gene ends were 5 bases for V and 3 bases for J; bases not matched to a gene: 10. The CDR3 totals 17 residues. CDR1 and CDR2 (germline): MNHEY, SMNVEV (reference sequence). The CDR3 protein is CASSRFRGLAETDTQYF. The DNA of the CDR3 is TGTGCCAGCAGTAGATTTCGGGGACTAGCGGAAACAGATACGCAGTATTTT.

CDR3 sequence (DNA): TGCAGTGCTAGAAGCATTGAGAGGGGGCCCGGGGGAGAGACCCAGTACTTC. Residues: CSARSIERGPGGETQYF. The chain couples TRBV20-1 to TRBJ2-5; a possible D gene is TRBD1 (7 bases). CDR3 length: 17 residues. The V gene's germline CDR1 is DFQATT and CDR2 SNEGSKA (reference sequence). V was clipped by 2 bases and J by 4 bases, with 23 bases between them.

In its sample, this clonotype was seen many times. The chain recombines TRBV7-9 with TRBJ1-1; tentatively, D is TRBD1 (6 bases). Germline CDR1 reads SEHNR; CDR2 reads FQNEAQ (reference sequence). Deletions cut 11 bases from V and 1 base from J, with 11 bases between. This CDR3 is 12 amino acids long. The CDR3, as DNA: TGTGCCTTACAGGGCCAGAACACTGAAGCTTTCTTT. Translation: CALQGQNTEAFF.

This clonotype has at least ten counts. This sequence joins TRBV30 and TRBJ2-7; 8 bases are a match to TRBD1. V shed 2 bases and J 7 bases; nucleotides not matched to a gene: 7. Germline CDR1 and CDR2: GTSNPN and SVGIG (reference sequence). The CDR3 is made up of 13 amino acids. The CDR3 reads CAWSPTHRGEQYF. In nucleotides, the CDR3 is TGTGCCTGGAGTCCAACGCACAGGGGGGAGCAGTACTTC.

This clonotype has more than one count but fewer than ten. The genes are TRBV19 and TRBJ2-1, with 7 positions matching TRBD2. Germline CDR1 reads LNHDA; CDR2 reads SQIVND (reference sequence). The CDR3 length is 16 residues. V shed 4 bases, J shed 2 bases, and the junction held 8 bases outside the gene matches. In DNA form, the CDR3 reads TGTGCCAGTAGTACGACCTCTAGCGGCCCCTACAATGAGCAGTTCTTC. Translation gives CASSTTSSGPYNEQFF.

Notes on this clonotype: A read error is possible here, since a much larger clone lies one base away. This rearrangement joins TRBV6-1 to TRBJ2-1; TRBD1 matches at 7 bases. Per the germline V gene, CDR1 is MNHNS and CDR2 is SASEGT. V gave up 6 bases and J gave up 11 bases; unmatched junction bases: 13. The CDR3 is made up of 14 amino acids. The DNA for the CDR3 is TGTGCCAGCAGCCCGTGGGACAGTAGCGATAAGCAGTTCTTC. Its translation is CASSPWDSSDKQFF.

This clonotype was picked up many times. J is TRBJ1-1 and V is TRBV19, with no clear D. Germline values: CDR1 LNHDA, CDR2 SQIVND (reference sequence). Trimming took off 5 bases at V and 1 base at J, with 14 bases between the two ends. The CDR3 spans 15 residues. CDR3: CASSALDRPNTEAFF. The CDR3 nucleotides read TGTGCCAGTAGTGCTTTGGACCGACCGAACACTGAAGCTTTCTTT.

This clonotype was recorded many times. The chain is built from TRBV6-1 and TRBJ2-7, with 11 bases matching TRBD2. The CDR3 length is 18 residues. The ends lost 6 bases at V and 0 bases at J; junction bases unmatched: 13. From germline, CDR1 is MNHNS and CDR2 SASEGT. The CDR3 region is CASSSPPSGRINSYEQYF. The CDR3 DNA follows: TGTGCCAGCAGCTCCCCACCTAGCGGGAGGATTAACTCCTACGAGCAGTACTTC.

This clonotype was seen many times. The V call is TRBV12-3 or TRBV12-4, the J call TRBJ1-5; 7 positions agree with TRBD1. The CDR3 spans 14 residues. Unmatched junction bases numbered 7, after V lost 2 bases and J lost 9 bases. The CDR3 reads CASSLRTGLGPQHF. The CDR3 region has the DNA TGTGCCAGCAGTTTAAGGACAGGATTAGGGCCCCAGCATTTT.

Many counts were recorded for this clonotype. The chain joins TRBV20-1 to TRBJ2-7, with 10 bases fitting TRBD2. Germline trimming cut 1 base from V and 0 bases from J; bases unmatched to any gene: 6. This CDR3 spans 16 amino acids. Germline V CDR1 and CDR2: DFQATT, SNEGSKA (reference sequence). CDR3 nucleotide sequence: TGCAGTGCTAGAGGCATACTAGCGGGATCCTCCTACGAGCAGTACTTC. Its translation: CSARGILAGSSYEQYF.

Many counts were recorded for this clonotype. The CDR3: CASNQGTNTEAFF. As DNA, the CDR3 is TGTGCCAGCAATCAGGGGACGAACACTGAAGCTTTCTTT. V usage is TRBV2 and J usage is TRBJ1-1; D may be TRBD1 (6 bases). Germline lookup yields CDR1 SNHLY and CDR2 FYNNEI. With 7 bases removed from V and 1 base from J, the gap between germline ends came to 10 bases. This CDR3 is 13 amino acids long.

This clonotype was seen ten or more times. Written as DNA, the CDR3 is TGTGCCAGCAGCTTAGAAGCGGGACAGAGCTTTAACTATGGCTACACCTTC. Translated, it gives CASSLEAGQSFNYGYTF. The rearrangement joins TRBV7-2 to TRBJ1-2; TRBD1 matches 7 bases. This CDR3 comprises 17 residues. Looked up from germline, CDR1 is SGHTA and CDR2 is FQGNSA. Unmatched junction bases numbered 9, after V lost 1 base and J lost 1 base. Together with reference TRBV7-2 and TRBJ1-2, the CDR3 gives the full variable domain: GAGVSQSPSNKVTEKGKDVELRCDPISGHTALYWYRQSLGQGLEFLIYFQGNSAPDKSGLPSDRFSAERTGGSVSTLTIQRTQQEDSAVYLCASSLEAGQSFNYGYTFGSGTRLTVV.

This clonotype occurred many times. The gene calls are TRBV12-3 or TRBV12-4 and TRBJ2-3; 14 bases are a match to TRBD2. The CDR3 extends over 21 amino acids. Unmatched junction bases numbered 17, after V lost 6 bases and J lost 0 bases. The CDR3 DNA reads TGTGCCAGCAGCTGGGCCAGGACTAGCGGGGGGACGACTTCTAGCACAGATACGCAGTATTTT. Its translation is CASSWARTSGGTTSSTDTQYF.